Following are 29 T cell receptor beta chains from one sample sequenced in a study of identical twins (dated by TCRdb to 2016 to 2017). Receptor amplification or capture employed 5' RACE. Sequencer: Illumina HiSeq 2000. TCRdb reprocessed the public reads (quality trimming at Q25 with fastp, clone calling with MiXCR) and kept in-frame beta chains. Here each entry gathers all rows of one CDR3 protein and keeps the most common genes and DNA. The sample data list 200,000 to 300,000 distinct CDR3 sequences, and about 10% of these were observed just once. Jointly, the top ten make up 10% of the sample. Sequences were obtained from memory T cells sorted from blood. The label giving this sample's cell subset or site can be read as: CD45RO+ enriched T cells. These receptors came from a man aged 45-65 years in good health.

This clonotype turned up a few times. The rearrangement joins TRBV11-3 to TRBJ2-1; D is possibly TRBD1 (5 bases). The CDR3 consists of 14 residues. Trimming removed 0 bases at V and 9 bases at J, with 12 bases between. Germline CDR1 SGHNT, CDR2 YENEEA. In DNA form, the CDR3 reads TGTGCCAGCAGCTTAGATTTTAGGGGTGGTGAGCAGTTCTTC. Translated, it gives CASSLDFRGGEQFF.

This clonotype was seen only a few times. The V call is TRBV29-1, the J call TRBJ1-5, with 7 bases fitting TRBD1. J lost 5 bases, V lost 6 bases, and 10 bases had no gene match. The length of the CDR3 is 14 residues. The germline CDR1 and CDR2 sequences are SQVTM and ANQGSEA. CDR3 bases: TGCAGCGTCTCCGGGACAGACAAAGATCAGCCCCAGCATTTT. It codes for CSVSGTDKDQPQHF. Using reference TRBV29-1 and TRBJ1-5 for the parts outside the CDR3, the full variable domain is SAVISQKPSRDICQRGTSLTIQCQVDSQVTMMFWYRQQPGQSLTLIATANQGSEATYESGFVIDKFPISRPNLTFSTLTVSNMSPEDSSIYLCSVSGTDKDQPQHFGDGTRLSIL.

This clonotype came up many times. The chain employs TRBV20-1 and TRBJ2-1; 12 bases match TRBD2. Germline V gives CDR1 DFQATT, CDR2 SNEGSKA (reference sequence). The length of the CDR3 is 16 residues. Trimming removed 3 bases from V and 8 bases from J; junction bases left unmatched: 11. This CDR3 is CSASQTTSGRGDEQFF. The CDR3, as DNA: TGCAGTGCTAGTCAGACGACTAGCGGGAGAGGCGATGAGCAGTTCTTC.

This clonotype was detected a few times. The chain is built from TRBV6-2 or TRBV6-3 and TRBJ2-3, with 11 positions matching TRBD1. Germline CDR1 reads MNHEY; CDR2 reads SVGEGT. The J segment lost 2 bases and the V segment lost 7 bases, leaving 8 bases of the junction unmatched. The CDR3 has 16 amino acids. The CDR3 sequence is CASTGQGVHATDTQYF. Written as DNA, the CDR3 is TGTGCCAGCACGGGACAGGGGGTTCATGCCACAGATACGCAGTATTTT.

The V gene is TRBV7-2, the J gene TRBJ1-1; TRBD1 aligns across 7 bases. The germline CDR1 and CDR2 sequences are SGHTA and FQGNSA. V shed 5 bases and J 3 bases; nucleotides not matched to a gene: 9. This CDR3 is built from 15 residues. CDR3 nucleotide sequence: TGTGCCAGCAGCGTCAGACAGGGAGGGCACACTGAAGCTTTCTTT. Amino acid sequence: CASSVRQGGHTEAFF.

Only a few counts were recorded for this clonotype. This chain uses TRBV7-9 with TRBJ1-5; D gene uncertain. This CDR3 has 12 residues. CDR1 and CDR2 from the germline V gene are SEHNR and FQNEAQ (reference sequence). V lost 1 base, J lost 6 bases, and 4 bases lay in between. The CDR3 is CASSLGAQPQHF. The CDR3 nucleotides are TGTGCCAGCAGCTTAGGAGCTCAGCCCCAGCATTTT.

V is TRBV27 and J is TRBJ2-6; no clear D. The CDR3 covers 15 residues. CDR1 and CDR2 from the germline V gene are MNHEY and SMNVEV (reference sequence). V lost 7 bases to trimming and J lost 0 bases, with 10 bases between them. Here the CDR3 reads CASKQRASGANVLTF. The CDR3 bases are TGTGCCAGCAAGCAACGGGCCTCTGGGGCCAACGTCCTGACTTTC.

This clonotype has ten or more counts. CDR3 nucleotide sequence: TGTGCCAGCACAATACGGGGGCTTAATTCACCCCTCCACTTT. Translated, it gives CASTIRGLNSPLHF. This chain uses TRBV18 with TRBJ1-6; maybe TRBD1 (6 bases). CDR1 KGHSH and CDR2 LQKENI come from the germline V gene. Trimming stripped 8 bases from V and 6 bases from J, with 14 bases between. This CDR3 is built from 14 residues.

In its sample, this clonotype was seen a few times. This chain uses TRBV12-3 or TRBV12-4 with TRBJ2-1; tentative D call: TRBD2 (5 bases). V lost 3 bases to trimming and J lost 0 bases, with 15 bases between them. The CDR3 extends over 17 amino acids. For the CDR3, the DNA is TGTGCCAGCAGTTTTCGTGGTAGCGCCAGCTCCTACAATGAGCAGTTCTTC. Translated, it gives CASSFRGSASSYNEQFF.

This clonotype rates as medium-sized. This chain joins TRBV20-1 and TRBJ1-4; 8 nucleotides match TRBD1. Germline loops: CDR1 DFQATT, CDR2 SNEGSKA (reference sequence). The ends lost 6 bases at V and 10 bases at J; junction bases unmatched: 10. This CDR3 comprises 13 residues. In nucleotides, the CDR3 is TGCAGTGCCTCAGGGCAGGGGGCAAGAAAACTGTTTTTT. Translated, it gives CSASGQGARKLFF.

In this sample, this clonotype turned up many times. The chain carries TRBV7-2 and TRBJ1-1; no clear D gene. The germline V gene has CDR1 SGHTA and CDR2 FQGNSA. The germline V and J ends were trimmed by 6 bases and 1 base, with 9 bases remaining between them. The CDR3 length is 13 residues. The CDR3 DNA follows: TGTGCCAGCAGTCCGGAGCGGAACACTGAAGCTTTCTTT. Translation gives CASSPERNTEAFF.

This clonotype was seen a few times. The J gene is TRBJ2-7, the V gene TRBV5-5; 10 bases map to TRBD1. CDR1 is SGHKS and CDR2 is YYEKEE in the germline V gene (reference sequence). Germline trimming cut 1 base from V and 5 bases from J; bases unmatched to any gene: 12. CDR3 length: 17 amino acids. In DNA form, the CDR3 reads TGTGCCAGCAGCTTGCCACCGTCCGGGACAGGGGCTGACGAGCAGTACTTC. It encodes CASSLPPSGTGADEQYF. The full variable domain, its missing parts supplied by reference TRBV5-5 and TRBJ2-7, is DAGVTQSPTHLIKTRGQQVTLRCSPISGHKSVSWYQQVLGQGPQFIFQYYEKEERGRGNFPDRFSARQFPNYSSELNVNALLLGDSALYLCASSLPPSGTGADEQYFGPGTRLTVT.

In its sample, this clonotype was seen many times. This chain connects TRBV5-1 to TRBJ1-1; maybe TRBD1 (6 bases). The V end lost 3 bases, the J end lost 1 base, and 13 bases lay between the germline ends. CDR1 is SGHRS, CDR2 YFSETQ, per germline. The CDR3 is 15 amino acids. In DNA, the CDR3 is TGCGCCAGCAGCTGGTCACAGGGCCGGAACACTGAAGCTTTCTTT. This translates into CASSWSQGRNTEAFF.

The CDR3: CASSVQTGYEQYF. Written as DNA, the CDR3 is TGTGCCAGTAGCGTACAAACAGGGTACGAGCAGTACTTC. This chain joins TRBV19 and TRBJ2-7; D perhaps matches TRBD1 (6 bases). The V gene's germline CDR1 is LNHDA and CDR2 SQIVND (reference sequence). The germline V and J ends were trimmed by 6 bases and 4 bases, with 13 bases remaining between them. The CDR3 consists of 13 residues.

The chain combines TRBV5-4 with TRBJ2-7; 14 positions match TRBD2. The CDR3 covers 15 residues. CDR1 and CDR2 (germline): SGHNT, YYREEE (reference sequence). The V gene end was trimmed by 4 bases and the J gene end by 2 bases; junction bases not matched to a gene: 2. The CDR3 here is CASSKGLAGAYEQYF. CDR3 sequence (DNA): TGTGCCAGCAGCAAGGGACTAGCGGGAGCCTACGAGCAGTACTTC.

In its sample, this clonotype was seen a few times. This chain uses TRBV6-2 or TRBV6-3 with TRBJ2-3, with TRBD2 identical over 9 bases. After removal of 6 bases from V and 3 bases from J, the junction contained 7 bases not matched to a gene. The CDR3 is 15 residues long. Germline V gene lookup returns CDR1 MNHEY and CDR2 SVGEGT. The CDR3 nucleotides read TGTGCCAGCAGCCCAGTTAGCGGGAGAACAGATACGCAGTATTTT. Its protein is CASSPVSGRTDTQYF.

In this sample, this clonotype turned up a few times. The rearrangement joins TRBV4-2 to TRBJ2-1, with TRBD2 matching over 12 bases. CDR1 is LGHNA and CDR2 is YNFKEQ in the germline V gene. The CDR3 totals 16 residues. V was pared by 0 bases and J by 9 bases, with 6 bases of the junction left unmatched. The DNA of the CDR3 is TGTGCCAGCAGCCAAGATCTAGCGGGGGGGTTGGGTGAGCAGTTCTTC. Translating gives CASSQDLAGGLGEQFF.

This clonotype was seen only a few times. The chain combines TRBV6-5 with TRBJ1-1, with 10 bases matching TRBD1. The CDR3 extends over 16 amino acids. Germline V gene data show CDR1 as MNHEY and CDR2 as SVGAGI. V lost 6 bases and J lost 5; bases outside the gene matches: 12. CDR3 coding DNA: TGTGCCAGCAGCTTAGACCCGGGACAGGGGCGGACTGAAGCTTTCTTT. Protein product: CASSLDPGQGRTEAFF.

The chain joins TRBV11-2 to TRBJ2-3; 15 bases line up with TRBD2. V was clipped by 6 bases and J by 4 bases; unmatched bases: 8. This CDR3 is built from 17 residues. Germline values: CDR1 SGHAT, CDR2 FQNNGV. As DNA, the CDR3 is TGTGCCAGCAGAAAGCCCGGGACTAGCGGGAGGTCAGATACGCAGTATTTT. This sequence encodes CASRKPGTSGRSDTQYF.

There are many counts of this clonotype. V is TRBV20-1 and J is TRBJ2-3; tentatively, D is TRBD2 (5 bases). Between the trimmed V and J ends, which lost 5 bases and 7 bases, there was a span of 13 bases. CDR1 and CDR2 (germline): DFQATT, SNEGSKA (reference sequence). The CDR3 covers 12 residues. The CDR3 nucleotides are TGCAGTGCTCATGTAGCGACACATACGCAGTATTTT. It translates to CSAHVATHTQYF.

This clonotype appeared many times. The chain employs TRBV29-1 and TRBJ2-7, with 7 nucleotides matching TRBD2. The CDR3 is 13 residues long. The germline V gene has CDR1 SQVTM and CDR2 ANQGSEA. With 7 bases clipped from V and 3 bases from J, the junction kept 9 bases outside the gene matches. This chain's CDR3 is CSGEAGKLYEQYF. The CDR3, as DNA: TGCAGCGGCGAAGCGGGAAAACTCTACGAGCAGTACTTC.

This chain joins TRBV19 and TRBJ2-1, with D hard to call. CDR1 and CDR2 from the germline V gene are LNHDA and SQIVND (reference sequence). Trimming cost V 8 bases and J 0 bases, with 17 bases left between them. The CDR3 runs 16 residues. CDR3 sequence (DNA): TGTGCCAGTTTTGGGATGACCGAAAGCTCCTACAATGAGCAGTTCTTC. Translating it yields CASFGMTESSYNEQFF.

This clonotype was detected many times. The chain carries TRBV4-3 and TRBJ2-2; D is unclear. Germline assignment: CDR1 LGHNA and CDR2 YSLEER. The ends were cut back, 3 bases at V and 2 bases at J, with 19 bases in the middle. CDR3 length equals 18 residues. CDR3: CASSQDPRLLSNTGELFF. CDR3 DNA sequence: TGCGCCAGCAGCCAGGACCCCCGACTCCTAAGTAACACCGGGGAGCTGTTTTTT.

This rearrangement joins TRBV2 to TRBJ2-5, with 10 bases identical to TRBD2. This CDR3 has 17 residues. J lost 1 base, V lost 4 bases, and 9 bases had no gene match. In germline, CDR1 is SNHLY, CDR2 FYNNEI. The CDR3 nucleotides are TGTGCCAGCAGTGGCCCCCGGACTAGCGGACCCCAAGAGACCCAGTACTTC. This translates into CASSGPRTSGPQETQYF.

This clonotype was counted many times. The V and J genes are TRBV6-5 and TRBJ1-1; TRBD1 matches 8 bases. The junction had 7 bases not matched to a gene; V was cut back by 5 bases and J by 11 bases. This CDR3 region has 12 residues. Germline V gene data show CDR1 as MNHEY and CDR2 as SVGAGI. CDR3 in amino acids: CASSATGGYAFF. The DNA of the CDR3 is TGTGCCAGCAGTGCAACAGGGGGTTACGCTTTCTTT.

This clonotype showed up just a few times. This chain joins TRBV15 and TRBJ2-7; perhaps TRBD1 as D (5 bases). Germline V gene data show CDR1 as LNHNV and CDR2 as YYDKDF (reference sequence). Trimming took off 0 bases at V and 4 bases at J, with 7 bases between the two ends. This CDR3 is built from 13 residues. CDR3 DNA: TGTGCCACCAGCAGAGATCAGGGATACGAGCAGTACTTC. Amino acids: CATSRDQGYEQYF.

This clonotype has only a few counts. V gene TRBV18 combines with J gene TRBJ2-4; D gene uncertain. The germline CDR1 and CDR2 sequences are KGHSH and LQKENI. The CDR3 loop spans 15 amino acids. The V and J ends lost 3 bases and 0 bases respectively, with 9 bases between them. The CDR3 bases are TGTGCCAGCTCACCTGATATCTTAGCCAAAAACATTCAGTACTTC. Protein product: CASSPDILAKNIQYF.

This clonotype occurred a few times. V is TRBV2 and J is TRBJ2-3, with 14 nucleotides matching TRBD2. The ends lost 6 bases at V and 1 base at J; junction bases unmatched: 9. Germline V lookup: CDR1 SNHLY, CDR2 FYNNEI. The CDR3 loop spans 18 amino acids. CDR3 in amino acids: CASRPGTSGGGGTDTQYF. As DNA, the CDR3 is TGTGCCAGCAGACCCGGGACTAGCGGGGGAGGAGGCACAGATACGCAGTATTTT.

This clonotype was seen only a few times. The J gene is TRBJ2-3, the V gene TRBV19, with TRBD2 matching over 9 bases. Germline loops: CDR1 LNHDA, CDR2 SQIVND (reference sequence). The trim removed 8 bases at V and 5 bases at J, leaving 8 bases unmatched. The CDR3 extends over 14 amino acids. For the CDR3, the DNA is TGTGCCAGTGAACCGGGACTAGCTGGAGATACGCAGTATTTT. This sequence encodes CASEPGLAGDTQYF.